The source of this TCR beta chain is a study of naive and memory T cell subsets. An equimolar mix of two oligonucleotides served as the beta constant-region primer for TRBC1 and TRBC2. One entry per CDR3 protein, called by TCRdb with MiXCR from the UMI-ligation and nested PCR reads. The profile shows approximately 82,000 distinct CDR3 sequences, more than 6.5% of them singletons. This clonotype came up many times. CD4+ T cell IFNgamma after overnight CMV lysate exposure gave donor CMV status. Per the germline V gene, CDR1 is KGHSH and CDR2 is LQKENI. The junction had 13 bases not matched to a gene; V was cut back by 6 bases and J by 1 base. The CDR3 sequence is 17 residues long.

The chain uses TRBV18 and TRBJ2-3; 7 bases line up with TRBD2. The clonotype comes from a human donor in good health. Sample: central memory CD4+ T cells from blood. Here the CDR3 reads CASSATWTSLGTDTQYF. In DNA, the CDR3 is TGTGCCAGCTCCGCGACCTGGACTAGTTTGGGCACAGATACGCAGTATTTT.